Given below is one T cell receptor (beta chain) in context. This sample is part of a study of blood T cell repertoires in COVID-19. Across the study: T cells, B-cell-depleted T cells, or PBMCs provided the cDNA or gDNA that served as material.

In the study's own analysis: Quantification of nucleated cells was approximated via reference gene primer amplification. Libraries were prepared by immunoSEQ multiplex PCR; TCRdb keeps only in-frame clonotypes and omits some of them. The V and J calls and the clone size are those of that table, but D and trimming were determined from the DNA. The sample contains some 200,000 clones, 70% to 85% of which appear only once. This clonotype was obtained from a woman of 80 years or more with acute or convalescent COVID-19. The sequenced sample was peripheral blood.

The CDR3 sequence is CASSPDNHEQYF. The CDR3 DNA reads TGTGCCAGCAGCCCCGACAACCACGAGCAGTACTTC. The rearrangement uses TRBV12-3 or TRBV12-4 and TRBJ2-7, with D hard to call. This CDR3 region has 12 residues. The V end lost 6 bases, the J end lost 5 bases, and 11 bases lay between the germline ends.